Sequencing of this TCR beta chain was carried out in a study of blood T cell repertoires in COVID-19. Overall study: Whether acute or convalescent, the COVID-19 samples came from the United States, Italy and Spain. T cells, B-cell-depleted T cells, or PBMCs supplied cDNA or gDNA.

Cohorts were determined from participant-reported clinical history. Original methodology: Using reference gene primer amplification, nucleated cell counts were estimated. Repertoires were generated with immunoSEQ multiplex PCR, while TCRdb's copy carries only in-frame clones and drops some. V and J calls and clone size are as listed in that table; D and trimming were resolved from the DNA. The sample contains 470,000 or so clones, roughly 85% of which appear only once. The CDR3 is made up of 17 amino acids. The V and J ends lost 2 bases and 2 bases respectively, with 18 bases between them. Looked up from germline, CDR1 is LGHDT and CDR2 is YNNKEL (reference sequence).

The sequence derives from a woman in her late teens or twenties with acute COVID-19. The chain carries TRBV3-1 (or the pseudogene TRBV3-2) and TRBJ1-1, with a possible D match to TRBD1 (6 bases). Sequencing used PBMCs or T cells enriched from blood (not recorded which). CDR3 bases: TGTGCCAGCAGCCAACTAACAGGGTATCGGACTAACACTGAAGCTTTCTTT. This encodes CASSQLTGYRTNTEAFF.